The rows below give T cell receptor beta chains drawn from one sample of a study of CD8+CD57+ T cells in acquired aplastic anemia. Each CDR3 protein gets one entry after TCRdb re-called the reads with MiXCR. The sample carries about 150,000 distinct CDR3 sequences, about 40% recorded once. The sequenced material came from sorted CD4+, CD8+, or CD8+CD57+ T cells (not recorded which) from PBMCs. Source of these receptors: a human donor in good health, serving as a control. Both conserved end residues are part of each CDR3. A D gene is named only where the DNA matches it firmly. Clone size is not always given. Where it is, it says once, few, many or a class for expanded clones.

clone_size,j_call,d_call,v_call,cdr3_nt,cdr3_aa
.,TRBJ1-4,.,TRBV2,TGTGCCAGCAGTGTACAGGGTGGAAAACTGTTTTTT,CASSVQGGKLFF
.,TRBJ2-3,TRBD2,TRBV7-8,TGTGCTAGCAGCTTTTTTTGGACTAGCGGGAAAGATACGCAGTATTTT,CASSFFWTSGKDTQYF
many,TRBJ2-3,TRBD2,TRBV20-1,TGCAGTGCTAGACTAGCGGGGGTGGGGAGAGGTACGCAGTATTTT,CSARLAGVGRGTQYF
few,TRBJ2-7,.,TRBV5-6,TGTGCCAGCAACAATGCAGGGGTCTACGAGCAGTACTTC,CASNNAGVYEQYF
.,TRBJ1-1,.,TRBV2,TGTGCCAGCACCGAAGGGGGGGGGACTGAAGCTTTCTTT,CASTEGGGTEAFF
.,TRBJ2-7,.,TRBV30,TGTGCCTGGGTACCCCGGCGGGGCTCCTACGAGCAGTACTTC,CAWVPRRGSYEQYF
many,TRBJ2-7,TRBD1,TRBV18,TGTGCCAGCTCAGCCGGGACAGAGTACGAGCAGTACTTC,CASSAGTEYEQYF
few,TRBJ2-1,TRBD2,TRBV6-1,TGTGCCAGCAGCATAGGACTAGTGGCCCTCAATGAGCAGTTCTTC,CASSIGLVALNEQFF
.,TRBJ1-5,.,TRBV20-1,TGCAGTGCTACGGCACACGACCCACTAACCCAGCATTTT,CSATAHDPLTQHF
.,TRBJ1-5,TRBD1,TRBV10-3,TGTGCCATCAGGGGGACAGATTATAGCAATCAGCCCCAGCATTTT,CAIRGTDYSNQPQHF
many,TRBJ2-3,.,TRBV11-2,TGTGCCAGCAGCTTAATTTCAACAGGGAGCACAGATACGCAGTATTTT,CASSLISTGSTDTQYF
few,TRBJ2-5,.,TRBV28,TGTGCCAGCAGTTTAAAGCGAGAGACCCAGTACTTC,CASSLKRETQYF
.,TRBJ2-1,.,TRBV10-1,TGCGCCAGCATTAGACCAATCCGGGGCTACAATGAGCGGTTCTTT,CASIRPIRGYNERFF
.,TRBJ2-5,.,TRBV2,TGTGCCAGCAGTGAATTGGGGGCCCAGACCCAGTACTTC,CASSELGAQTQYF
.,TRBJ1-1,.,TRBV4-2,TGTGCCGGCAGCCAAGATGATGGGGGGGGTAGGTGTAACACTGAGGCTTTCTTT,CAGSQDDGGGRCNTEAFF
few,TRBJ1-1,.,TRBV10-2,TGCGCCAGCAGTAGACAGCTGAACACTGAAGCTTTCTTT,CASSRQLNTEAFF
.,TRBJ1-6,.,TRBV7-9,TGTGCCAGCAGCTCCTCGACTGAAGGGGCACCCCTCCACTTT,CASSSSTEGAPLHF